This T cell receptor beta chain appears in the sequencing data of a study of T cell repertoires in cytomegalovirus infection. A single record per CDR3 protein comes from TCRdb applying MiXCR to the reads. The table lists under 200,000 distinct CDR3 sequences, approximately 30% of them singletons. CDR3 length: 15 amino acids. V was trimmed by 4 bases and J by 8 bases, leaving 16 bases between them. CDR1 is SGHRS, CDR2 YFSETQ, per germline. V and J are TRBV5-1 and TRBJ1-6; D remains ambiguous. The source is a human donor in good health (CMV status not recorded). Some clones in this sample may be carry-over from other donors' samples. The sample consisted of PBMCs. CDR3 amino acids: CASSASPTSDSPLHF. The CDR3 coding sequence is TGCGCCAGCAGCGCTAGCCCCACCAGCGATTCACCCCTCCACTTT. Full variable domain (rest looked up from reference TRBV5-1 and TRBJ1-6): KAGVTQTPRYLIKTRGQQVTLSCSPISGHRSVSWYQQTPGQGLQFLFEYFSETQRNKGNFPGRFSGRQFSNSRSEMNVSTLELGDSALYLCASSASPTSDSPLHFGNGTRLTVT.